Listed below are T cell receptor beta chains from one sample, sequenced in a study of shared clonotypes between healthy human individuals. Sequencing used immunoSEQ multiplex PCR; TCRdb keeps in-frame clones, though not all of them. The sample holds about 1.5 million clones, 95% to 99% seen once. The sequencing sample was made of naive CD4+ T cells sorted from blood. Every receptor here comes from a man aged 25-45 years in good health. Both conserved end residues are part of each CDR3. The D gene is left open where the match is weak. Clone size is given for some rows only: seen once, a few or many times, or a class if the clone is expanded.

j_gene: TRBJ2-7; v_gene: TRBV28; abundance: -; d_gene: TRBD2; CDR3nt: TGTGCCAGCAGCAGGTACCCGGGGGGCTCCTACGAGCAGTACTTC; CDR3aa: CASSRYPGGSYEQYF
j_gene: TRBJ2-5; v_gene: TRBV5-1; abundance: -; d_gene: TRBD1; CDR3nt: TGCGCCAGCAGCTTGGGGCAGGGGGAAGAGACCCAGTACTTC; CDR3aa: CASSLGQGEETQYF
j_gene: TRBJ2-2; v_gene: TRBV28; abundance: -; d_gene: TRBD1; CDR3nt: TGTGCCAGCAAGAGCCGGGACAGGCTGAACACCGGGGAGCTGTTTTTT; CDR3aa: CASKSRDRLNTGELFF
j_gene: TRBJ2-5; v_gene: TRBV5-4; abundance: -; d_gene: -; CDR3nt: TGTGCCAGCAGCTTGGCCTCAGAGACCCAGTACTTC; CDR3aa: CASSLASETQYF
j_gene: TRBJ2-1; v_gene: TRBV10-1; abundance: -; d_gene: TRBD2; CDR3nt: TGCGCCAGCAGTAGGGGGACTAGCAGTGAGCAGTTCTTC; CDR3aa: CASSRGTSSEQFF
j_gene: TRBJ1-3; v_gene: TRBV7-6; abundance: once; d_gene: -; CDR3nt: TGTGCCAGCAGCCTCCGGGGGGAAGGGGGAAACACCATATATTTT; CDR3aa: CASSLRGEGGNTIYF
j_gene: TRBJ1-5; v_gene: TRBV7-2; abundance: once; d_gene: TRBD1; CDR3nt: TGTGCCAGCAGCTACGCCGGGACAGCAAGCAATCAGCCCCAGCATTTT; CDR3aa: CASSYAGTASNQPQHF
j_gene: TRBJ2-7; v_gene: TRBV13; abundance: -; d_gene: -; CDR3nt: TGTGCCAGCAGCCCCCTAAGTAAGCTCGCCTACGAGCAGTACTTC; CDR3aa: CASSPLSKLAYEQYF
j_gene: TRBJ2-4; v_gene: TRBV10-1; abundance: -; d_gene: -; CDR3nt: TGCGCCAGCAGTGATAATGCCAAAAACATTCAGTACTTC; CDR3aa: CASSDNAKNIQYF
j_gene: TRBJ1-1; v_gene: TRBV10-1; abundance: -; d_gene: -; CDR3nt: TGCGCCAGCAGCGATTCAATGAACACTGAAGCTTTCTTT; CDR3aa: CASSDSMNTEAFF
j_gene: TRBJ2-2; v_gene: TRBV7-2; abundance: -; d_gene: TRBD1; CDR3nt: TGTGCCAGCAGCCCACGGACAGGGGGCTCCGGGGAGCTGTTTTTT; CDR3aa: CASSPRTGGSGELFF
j_gene: TRBJ2-7; v_gene: TRBV18; abundance: once; d_gene: -; CDR3nt: TGTGCCAGCTCACCGGGGGGTGGCGAGCAGTACTTC; CDR3aa: CASSPGGGEQYF
j_gene: TRBJ2-5; v_gene: TRBV28; abundance: -; d_gene: -; CDR3nt: TGTGCCAGCAGTTTAGGAGGCAGGACGTACCAAGAGACCCAGTACTTC; CDR3aa: CASSLGGRTYQETQYF
j_gene: TRBJ2-1; v_gene: TRBV7-7; abundance: -; d_gene: TRBD2; CDR3nt: TGTGCCAGCAGCCGACTAGCGTGGGGTAATGAGCAGTTCTTC; CDR3aa: CASSRLAWGNEQFF
j_gene: TRBJ2-7; v_gene: TRBV18; abundance: -; d_gene: -; CDR3nt: TGTGCCAGCTCACCTTCTCCGTCGAACGAGCAGTACTTC; CDR3aa: CASSPSPSNEQYF
j_gene: TRBJ2-1; v_gene: TRBV4-2; abundance: -; d_gene: TRBD2; CDR3nt: TGTGCCAGCAGCCAAGACAATAGCGGGAGAGTGAATGAGCAGTTCTTC; CDR3aa: CASSQDNSGRVNEQFF
j_gene: TRBJ1-5; v_gene: TRBV2; abundance: -; d_gene: -; CDR3nt: TGTGCCAGCACCACTACTGGTCAGCCCCAGCATTTT; CDR3aa: CASTTTGQPQHF
j_gene: TRBJ2-1; v_gene: TRBV28; abundance: -; d_gene: TRBD1; CDR3nt: TGTGCCAGCAGTTCCACAGGGGGCGCGGGCTACAATGAGCAGTTCTTC; CDR3aa: CASSSTGGAGYNEQFF
j_gene: TRBJ2-6; v_gene: TRBV25-1; abundance: -; d_gene: TRBD1; CDR3nt: TGTGCCAGCACCGAGGGACAGGGGGGAGGCTCTGGGGCCAACGTCCTGACTTTC; CDR3aa: CASTEGQGGGSGANVLTF
j_gene: TRBJ1-5; v_gene: TRBV28; abundance: -; d_gene: -; CDR3nt: TGTGCCAGCAGGGAGGGAACGGGCCAGCCCCAGCATTTT; CDR3aa: CASREGTGQPQHF
j_gene: TRBJ2-2; v_gene: TRBV6-5; abundance: -; d_gene: TRBD2; CDR3nt: TGTGCCAGCAGTTACGGGTCGCTAGCGGGAGAAGTGCTGTTTTTT; CDR3aa: CASSYGSLAGEVLFF
j_gene: TRBJ2-7; v_gene: TRBV14; abundance: once; d_gene: -; CDR3nt: TGTGCCAGCAGCCAAGATCAGAGTCGATCCTACGAGCAGTACTTC; CDR3aa: CASSQDQSRSYEQYF
j_gene: TRBJ2-7; v_gene: TRBV5-1; abundance: -; d_gene: TRBD1; CDR3nt: TGCGCCAGCAGCCGGCTTCAGGGGGCGCGTTACGAGCAGTACTTC; CDR3aa: CASSRLQGARYEQYF
j_gene: TRBJ2-5; v_gene: TRBV10-3; abundance: -; d_gene: TRBD2; CDR3nt: TGTGCCATCAGGGACCCGGGACTAGCGCCCAACTTAGAAGAGACCCAGTACTTC; CDR3aa: CAIRDPGLAPNLEETQYF
j_gene: TRBJ2-1; v_gene: TRBV5-4; abundance: -; d_gene: -; CDR3nt: TGTGCCAGCAGCTTGGGGGGGAGTAATGGGAATGAGCAGTTCTTC; CDR3aa: CASSLGGSNGNEQFF
j_gene: TRBJ1-1; v_gene: TRBV30; abundance: -; d_gene: -; CDR3nt: TGTGCCTGGAGTGCGGACTGGGAAGCTTTCTTT; CDR3aa: CAWSADWEAFF
j_gene: TRBJ1-1; v_gene: TRBV18; abundance: -; d_gene: TRBD1; CDR3nt: TGTGCCAGCTCACCCTTGGACAGGAGCACTGAAGCTTTCTTT; CDR3aa: CASSPLDRSTEAFF
j_gene: TRBJ2-7; v_gene: TRBV2; abundance: -; d_gene: TRBD2; CDR3nt: TGTGCCAGCAATGGCCAGCGGGAGGTACTCGACGAGCAGTACTTC; CDR3aa: CASNGQREVLDEQYF
j_gene: TRBJ2-5; v_gene: TRBV19; abundance: -; d_gene: -; CDR3nt: TGTGCCAGTAGTAGGGTCGCAGGGGTCGAGACCCAGTACTTC; CDR3aa: CASSRVAGVETQYF
j_gene: TRBJ2-3; v_gene: TRBV18; abundance: -; d_gene: -; CDR3nt: TGTGCCAGCTCACCAATGAGGTCAGATACGCAGTATTTT; CDR3aa: CASSPMRSDTQYF
j_gene: TRBJ2-7; v_gene: TRBV27; abundance: -; d_gene: -; CDR3nt: TGTGCCAGCAGTTATAGGGATAACTACGAGCAGTACTTC; CDR3aa: CASSYRDNYEQYF
j_gene: TRBJ2-2; v_gene: TRBV9; abundance: once; d_gene: -; CDR3nt: TGTGCCAGCAGCGTAGGGACAGCTTACGGGGAGCTGTTTTTT; CDR3aa: CASSVGTAYGELFF
j_gene: TRBJ1-2; v_gene: TRBV10-1; abundance: -; d_gene: -; CDR3nt: TGCGCCAGCAGTGAGGTTCTGGGGGTCTACACCTTC; CDR3aa: CASSEVLGVYTF
j_gene: TRBJ1-5; v_gene: TRBV19; abundance: -; d_gene: -; CDR3nt: TGTGCCAGTAGTATGATAGGCGGGAATCAGCCCCAGCATTTT; CDR3aa: CASSMIGGNQPQHF
j_gene: TRBJ2-7; v_gene: TRBV5-6; abundance: -; d_gene: -; CDR3nt: TGTGCCAGCAGCTCTGGGGGCGCTTACGAGCAGTACTTC; CDR3aa: CASSSGGAYEQYF
j_gene: TRBJ2-7; v_gene: TRBV11-2; abundance: -; d_gene: -; CDR3nt: TGTGCCAGCAGCTTGAAGACAGGATTCCGCTACGAGCAGTACTTC; CDR3aa: CASSLKTGFRYEQYF
j_gene: TRBJ1-5; v_gene: TRBV2; abundance: -; d_gene: TRBD1; CDR3nt: TGTGCCAGCAGTGTTAGGACAGGGCTTCAGCCCCAGCATTTT; CDR3aa: CASSVRTGLQPQHF
j_gene: TRBJ2-5; v_gene: TRBV6-5; abundance: -; d_gene: TRBD1; CDR3nt: TGTGCCACCGGGACAGGGACTCAAGAGACCCAGTACTTC; CDR3aa: CATGTGTQETQYF
j_gene: TRBJ2-1; v_gene: TRBV2; abundance: once; d_gene: TRBD1; CDR3nt: TGTGCCAGCAGGGACAGGCGCAGCAGCTCCTACAATGAGCAGTTCTTC; CDR3aa: CASRDRRSSSYNEQFF
j_gene: TRBJ2-7; v_gene: TRBV18; abundance: -; d_gene: -; CDR3nt: TGTGCCAGCTCACCAGTAGGGGACGAGCAGTACTTC; CDR3aa: CASSPVGDEQYF
j_gene: TRBJ2-1; v_gene: TRBV5-6; abundance: -; d_gene: -; CDR3nt: TGTGCCAGCAGCTTAGACAGATTATACAATGAGCAGTTCTTC; CDR3aa: CASSLDRLYNEQFF
j_gene: TRBJ1-3; v_gene: TRBV28; abundance: -; d_gene: -; CDR3nt: TGTGCCAGCAGTTTGGGGAGCTCTGGAAACACCATATATTTT; CDR3aa: CASSLGSSGNTIYF
j_gene: TRBJ2-1; v_gene: TRBV4-3; abundance: -; d_gene: TRBD2; CDR3nt: TGCGCCAGCAGCCAAGGTAGATCTAGCGGGATCTATGAGCAGTTCTTC; CDR3aa: CASSQGRSSGIYEQFF
j_gene: TRBJ2-1; v_gene: TRBV5-6; abundance: -; d_gene: TRBD2; CDR3nt: TGTGCCAGCAGCTCTGTCGGCCGGGACTACCTTTACAATGAGCAGTTCTTC; CDR3aa: CASSSVGRDYLYNEQFF
j_gene: TRBJ2-1; v_gene: TRBV18; abundance: once; d_gene: TRBD1; CDR3nt: TGTGCCAGCTCACCAGTGACAGGGTCTGAGAGTGAGCAGTTCTTC; CDR3aa: CASSPVTGSESEQFF